The 14 T cell receptor beta chains given below trace back to one sample, sequenced in a study of response to subunit inactivated influenza vaccine. TCRdb fed the RT-PCR reads into MiXCR, producing one record per CDR3 protein. The sample has around 180,000 distinct CDR3 sequences, about 9% seen once. The sample was non-naive T cells sorted from PBMCs, taken on the day of vaccination. All receptors derive from a man aged 50 to 60 who received an inactivated influenza vaccine.

The V gene is TRBV6-1, the J gene TRBJ2-1; 8 positions match TRBD2. The CDR3 covers 15 residues. Unmatched junction bases numbered 6, after V lost 6 bases and J lost 2 bases. The germline CDR1 and CDR2 sequences are MNHNS and SASEGT. The CDR3 loop is CASSGTSGTYNEQFF. CDR3 coding DNA: TGTGCCAGCAGCGGAACTAGCGGAACCTACAATGAGCAGTTCTTC.

The rearrangement uses TRBV28 and TRBJ2-7; D is unresolved. Germline V lookup: CDR1 MDHEN, CDR2 SYDVKM. The germline V and J ends were trimmed by 8 bases and 0 bases, with 5 bases remaining between them. The CDR3 extends over 11 amino acids. The CDR3 region has the DNA TGTGCCAGCGGGATCTCCTACGAGCAGTACTTC. Amino acid sequence: CASGISYEQYF.

Points on this clonotype: Possible read error: a much larger clone is one base away. V is TRBV7-3 and J is TRBJ2-1; 7 positions match TRBD2. This CDR3 region has 15 residues. V lost 2 bases and J lost 2; bases outside the gene matches: 3. CDR1 and CDR2 from the germline V gene are SGHTA and FQGTGA. The CDR3 nucleotides are TGTGCCAGCAGCTTACAGGGAGGGCCCTACAATGAGCAGTTCTTC. Translated, it gives CASSLQGGPYNEQFF.

The chain is built from TRBV2 and TRBJ2-7; 8 nucleotides align to TRBD1. The CDR3 length is 13 residues. Trimming cost V 4 bases and J 9 bases; bases outside gene matches: 8. Per the germline V gene, CDR1 is SNHLY and CDR2 is FYNNEI. The CDR3 loop is CASSADRGEWQYF. The CDR3 coding sequence is TGTGCCAGCAGTGCCGACAGGGGAGAATGGCAGTACTTC.

This clonotype was detected many times. The V gene is TRBV20-1, the J gene TRBJ2-1; D is unclear. The length of the CDR3 is 13 residues. The germline CDR1 and CDR2 sequences are DFQATT and SNEGSKA (reference sequence). CDR3 DNA: TGCAGAGGTTCAGCTGCAGGTAGGAATGAGCAGTTCTTC. Amino acids: CRGSAAGRNEQFF.

The rearrangement links TRBV28 to TRBJ2-7, with D tentatively TRBD1 or TRBD2 (5 bases each). The CDR3 sequence is 12 residues long. Germline CDR1 and CDR2: MDHEN and SYDVKM. V was cut by 10 bases and J by 6 bases, with 16 bases left in between. CDR3 sequence (DNA): TGTGCCACGACTGGGACGGCTGCCGAGCAGTACTTC. Amino acid sequence: CATTGTAAEQYF.

There are a few counts of this clonotype. CDR3 amino acids: CASSVAAGQETQYF. The CDR3 DNA follows: TGTGCCAGCAGCGTAGCAGCGGGCCAAGAGACCCAGTACTTC. V gene TRBV9 combines with J gene TRBJ2-5, with D tentatively TRBD2 (6 bases). This CDR3 has 14 residues. Trimming shortened V by 0 bases and J by 1 base, and 7 bases separated the two germline ends. Germline V gene sequence: CDR1 SGDLS, CDR2 YYNGEE.

The chain links TRBV19 to TRBJ1-1; D might be TRBD1 (5 bases). The V gene lost 6 bases and the J gene lost 0 bases, with 20 bases spanning the gap. The germline CDR1 and CDR2 sequences are LNHDA and SQIVND (reference sequence). CDR3 length: 17 amino acids. The CDR3 here is CASSPWVGQHLNTEAFF. DNA of the CDR3: TGTGCCAGTAGCCCCTGGGTGGGGCAACATCTGAACACTGAAGCTTTCTTT.

The rearrangement joins TRBV20-1 to TRBJ2-3; D not certain. CDR1 and CDR2 (germline): DFQATT, SNEGSKA (reference sequence). The CDR3 sequence is 13 residues long. V gave up 5 bases and J gave up 6 bases, with 15 bases separating them. CDR3 sequence reads: CSAALSMSDTQYF. The CDR3 nucleotides are TGCAGTGCTGCCCTTAGCATGTCCGATACGCAGTATTTT.

This chain connects TRBV6-5 to TRBJ2-7, with TRBD1 matching 9 bases. V shed 2 bases and J 2 bases; nucleotides not matched to a gene: 7. This CDR3 spans 16 amino acids. The germline V gene encodes CDR1 MNHEY and CDR2 SVGAGI. The CDR3 loop reads CASSYIRTGVPYEQYF. In DNA, the CDR3 is TGTGCCAGCAGTTACATCAGGACAGGGGTCCCCTACGAGCAGTACTTC.

J is TRBJ1-1 and V is TRBV3-1; 9 nucleotides match TRBD1. Germline loops: CDR1 LGHDT, CDR2 YNNKEL (reference sequence). This CDR3 comprises 14 residues. With V trimmed by 0 bases and J by 9 bases, 5 bases remained unmatched. This chain's CDR3 is CASSQEPGQGQAFF. The CDR3 DNA follows: TGTGCCAGCAGCCAAGAACCGGGACAGGGACAAGCTTTCTTT.

There are many counts of this clonotype. The chain employs TRBV3-1 and TRBJ2-7; D ambiguous. Per germline, CDR1 LGHDT and CDR2 YNNKEL (reference sequence). The ends were cut back, 2 bases at V and 0 bases at J, with 8 bases in the middle. This CDR3 region has 14 residues. The CDR3 DNA reads as TGTGCCAGCAGCCAACAGTTGAGCTCCTACGAGCAGTACTTC. It is translated as CASSQQLSSYEQYF.

The genes are TRBV6-2 or TRBV6-3 and TRBJ2-2; unclear D gene. The germline CDR1 and CDR2 sequences are MNHEY and SVGEGT. Trimming cost V 6 bases and J 5 bases, with 19 bases left between them. CDR3 length equals 16 residues. For the CDR3, the DNA is TGTGCCAGCAGAACCGGGTCCATAACACAGACCGGGGAGCTGTTTTTT. Protein: CASRTGSITQTGELFF.

In DNA form, the CDR3 reads TGCGCCAGCAGCGGATCGTCCGAGCAGTACTTC. It yields the protein CASSGSSEQYF. The chain carries TRBV5-1 and TRBJ2-7; D gene unclear. This CDR3 contains 11 residues. Germline V gives CDR1 SGHRS, CDR2 YFSETQ. Trimming took 4 bases from V and 6 from J, leaving 8 bases between them.